These 19 T cell receptor beta chains came from one sample sequenced in a study of T cells in localized non-small cell lung cancer. Generated by immunoSEQ multiplex PCR, the TCRdb table keeps only in-frame clones and is missing some. The sample lists under 100,000 clones; approximately 90% were seen once. The sample here was peripheral blood, taken before any cancer treatment. The receptor source for this set is a woman between 35 and 70 years old with stage I squamous cell lung carcinoma.

V is TRBV5-3 and J is TRBJ2-5; D may match TRBD1 or TRBD2 (5 bases each). TRBV5-3 is annotated as an ORF whose role is uncertain. V was shortened by 8 bases and J by 5 bases, with 19 bases between the two germline ends. The CDR3 totals 14 residues. DNA of the CDR3: TGTGCCAGCAGCCAAGATACGGGGCGGGAGACCCAGTACTTC. Translating gives CASSQDTGRETQYF.

The gene calls are TRBV19 and TRBJ1-5; D unclear. The V and J ends lost 8 bases and 2 bases respectively, with 28 bases between them. This CDR3 is built from 19 residues. From germline, CDR1 is LNHDA and CDR2 SQIVND (reference sequence). In DNA form, the CDR3 reads TGTGCCAGTCGGATTACCTTCCGGAGATGGATGGGTGGCAATCAGCCCCAGCATTTT. It yields the protein CASRITFRRWMGGNQPQHF.

The V call is TRBV7-9, the J call TRBJ1-2; D may be TRBD1 (5 bases). There are 15 residues in the CDR3. V dropped 2 bases and J dropped 8 bases, with 18 bases sitting between them. CDR1 SEHNR and CDR2 FQNEAQ come from the germline V gene (reference sequence). The CDR3 region is CASSLRGWEKRGYTF. The CDR3 DNA follows: TGTGCCAGCAGCTTACGGGGGTGGGAGAAAAGAGGCTACACCTTC.

The gene calls are TRBV10-1 and TRBJ2-7, with D possibly TRBD2 on 6 matching bases. V gave up 0 bases and J gave up 6 bases, with 9 bases separating them. Per the germline V gene, CDR1 is WNHNN and CDR2 is SYGVQD (reference sequence). The CDR3 is made up of 13 amino acids. CDR3 region: CASSESTGGEQYF. The CDR3 bases are TGCGCCAGCAGTGAGTCGACCGGGGGCGAGCAGTACTTC.

The chain couples TRBV11-2 to TRBJ1-6, with unresolved D. Deletions cut 1 base from V and 5 bases from J, with 3 bases between. This CDR3 contains 13 residues. Germline V gene sequence: CDR1 SGHAT, CDR2 FQNNGV. Here the CDR3 reads CASSLGDNSPLHF. The CDR3 coding sequence is TGTGCCAGCAGCTTAGGGGATAATTCACCCCTCCACTTT.

The rearrangement joins TRBV19 to TRBJ1-2; no firm D call. V gave up 0 bases and J gave up 8 bases, with 22 bases separating them. CDR1 and CDR2 (germline): LNHDA, SQIVND (reference sequence). The CDR3 is made up of 17 amino acids. The CDR3 region is CASSIDPMGTSLRGYTF. CDR3 nucleotide sequence: TGTGCCAGTAGTATAGATCCTATGGGAACAAGCCTTCGGGGCTACACCTTC.

This chain joins TRBV2 and TRBJ1-2, with D perhaps TRBD1 (5 bases). CDR1 and CDR2 from the germline V gene are SNHLY and FYNNEI. There are 12 residues in the CDR3. The V end lost 3 bases, the J end lost 6 bases, and 8 bases lay between the germline ends. The CDR3 loop reads CASSEQGNGYTF. CDR3 nucleotide sequence: TGTGCCAGCAGTGAGCAGGGAAATGGCTACACCTTC.

The J gene is TRBJ1-4, the V gene TRBV5-1; D is ambiguous. Trimming cost V 4 bases and J 4 bases, with 14 bases left between them. Germline assignment: CDR1 SGHRS and CDR2 YFSETQ. The CDR3 is 15 amino acids. Here the CDR3 reads CASSVDSRGNEKLFF. In DNA, the CDR3 is TGCGCCAGCAGCGTGGACTCCCGAGGTAATGAAAAACTGTTTTTT.

The genes are TRBV6-6 and TRBJ2-7; D unclear. From germline, CDR1 is MNHNY and CDR2 SVGAGI (reference sequence). V was pared by 0 bases and J by 3 bases, with 9 bases between. CDR3 length: 14 amino acids. For the CDR3, the DNA is TGTGCCAGCAGTTACTCGAACACTTTCTACGAGCAGTACTTC. Amino acid sequence: CASSYSNTFYEQYF.

This chain connects TRBV7-9 to TRBJ2-2, with TRBD1 matching over 11 bases. This CDR3 region has 17 residues. V shed 5 bases and J 3 bases; nucleotides not matched to a gene: 8. The germline V gene encodes CDR1 SEHNR and CDR2 FQNEAQ (reference sequence). The CDR3 here is CASSVPGQGVDTGELFF. For the CDR3, the DNA is TGTGCCAGCAGCGTACCGGGACAGGGGGTAGACACCGGGGAGCTGTTTTTT.

The chain employs TRBV2 and TRBJ2-3; TRBD1 matches 10 bases. Looked up from germline, CDR1 is SNHLY and CDR2 is FYNNEI. The CDR3 runs to 15 residues. The J segment lost 4 bases and the V segment lost 3 bases, leaving 4 bases of the junction unmatched. The chain's CDR3 is CASSDKTGGADTQYF. In nucleotides, the CDR3 is TGTGCCAGCAGTGATAAGACAGGGGGCGCAGATACGCAGTATTTT.

This chain joins TRBV6-6 and TRBJ1-6, with D perhaps TRBD1 (5 bases). The CDR3 is made up of 16 amino acids. V was cut by 8 bases and J by 0 bases, with 14 bases left in between. CDR1 and CDR2 from the germline V gene are MNHNY and SVGAGI (reference sequence). DNA for the CDR3: TGTGCCAGCTTAAGGGACCAGAGCTCCTATAATTCACCCCTCCACTTT. The encoded protein is CASLRDQSSYNSPLHF.

The V call is TRBV9, the J call TRBJ2-5, with 10 bases lining up with TRBD2. Trimming took 0 bases from V and 5 from J; bases not matched to a gene: 7. The germline V gene encodes CDR1 SGDLS and CDR2 YYNGEE. The CDR3 totals 16 residues. The CDR3 spells CASSVGSSGRGETQYF. Here the CDR3 DNA reads TGTGCCAGCAGCGTAGGCTCTAGCGGGAGAGGGGAGACCCAGTACTTC.

This sequence joins TRBV18 and TRBJ1-1, with unresolved D. The CDR3 has 14 residues. The germline gives CDR1 KGHSH, CDR2 LQKENI. V lost 3 bases and J lost 2, with 10 bases in between. As DNA, the CDR3 is TGTGCCAGCTCACCGACGGGGAGCAACACTGAAGCTTTCTTT. Translating it yields CASSPTGSNTEAFF.

This sequence joins TRBV25-1 and TRBJ1-2, with D uncertain. The CDR3 contains 13 residues. V was cut by 3 bases and J by 2 bases, with 7 bases left in between. Germline CDR1 is MGHDK and CDR2 is SYGVNS. The DNA of the CDR3 is TGTGCCAGCAGTGAGAACGGAAACTATGGCTACACCTTC. Translating it yields CASSENGNYGYTF.

The genes are TRBV6-4 and TRBJ2-7, with 13 bases matching TRBD2. The CDR3 loop spans 15 amino acids. Germline V gene data show CDR1 as MRHNA and CDR2 as SNTAGT. The V and J ends lost 6 bases and 1 base, in that order; junction bases with no gene match: 3. CDR3: CASSVLAGGSYEQYF. The CDR3 DNA reads TGTGCCAGCAGCGTACTAGCGGGGGGGTCCTACGAGCAGTACTTC.

The chain couples TRBV6-6 to TRBJ2-7; 8 nucleotides align to TRBD2. The CDR3 is 15 amino acids. Unmatched junction bases numbered 7, after V lost 2 bases and J lost 4 bases. Germline-derived CDR1 and CDR2 are MNHNY and SVGAGI (reference sequence). The CDR3 reads CASSYLGGGTYEQYF. The CDR3 nucleotides are TGTGCCAGCAGTTACCTCGGGGGGGGGACGTACGAGCAGTACTTC.

This clone showed up just once. The chain joins TRBV15 to TRBJ2-5, with 12 bases lining up with TRBD1. The CDR3 is 14 residues long. V was pared by 6 bases and J by 5 bases, with 4 bases of the junction left unmatched. The V gene's germline CDR1 is LNHNV and CDR2 YYDKDF (reference sequence). DNA for the CDR3: TGTGCCACCAGGGGGGACAGGGGGCTTGAGACCCAGTACTTC. This encodes CATRGDRGLETQYF. The whole variable domain, filled in from reference TRBV15 and TRBJ2-5, reads DAMVIQNPRYQVTQFGKPVTLSCSQTLNHNVMYWYQQKSSQAPKLLFHYYDKDFNNEADTPDNFQSRRPNTSFCFLDIRSPGLGDTAMYLCATRGDRGLETQYFGPGTRLLVL.

This rearrangement joins TRBV9 to TRBJ2-3; 9 bases map to TRBD2. Unmatched junction bases numbered 6, after V lost 0 bases and J lost 4 bases. Germline V lookup: CDR1 SGDLS, CDR2 YYNGEE. This CDR3 spans 16 amino acids. DNA of the CDR3: TGTGCCAGCAGCGTAGAAGGCGGGGGGGCTCCAGATACGCAGTATTTT. It translates to CASSVEGGGAPDTQYF.